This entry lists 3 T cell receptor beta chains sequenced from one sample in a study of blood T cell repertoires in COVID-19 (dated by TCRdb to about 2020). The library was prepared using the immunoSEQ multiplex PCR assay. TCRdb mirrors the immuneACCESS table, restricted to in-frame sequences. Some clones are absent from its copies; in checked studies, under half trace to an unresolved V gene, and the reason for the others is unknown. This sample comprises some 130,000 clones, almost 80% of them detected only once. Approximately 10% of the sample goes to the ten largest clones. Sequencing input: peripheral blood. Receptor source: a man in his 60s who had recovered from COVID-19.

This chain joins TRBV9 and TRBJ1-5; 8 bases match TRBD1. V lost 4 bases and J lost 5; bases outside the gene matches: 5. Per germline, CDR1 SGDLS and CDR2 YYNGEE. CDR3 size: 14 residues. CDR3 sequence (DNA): TGTGCCAGCAGCCTAGGACAGGGTCATCAGCCCCAGCATTTT. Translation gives CASSLGQGHQPQHF.

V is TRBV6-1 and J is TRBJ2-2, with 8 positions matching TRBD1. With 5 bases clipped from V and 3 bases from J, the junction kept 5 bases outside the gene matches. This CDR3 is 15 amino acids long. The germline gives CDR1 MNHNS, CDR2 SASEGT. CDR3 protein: CASSQTGADTGELFF. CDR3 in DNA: TGTGCCAGCAGTCAGACAGGGGCGGACACCGGGGAGCTGTTTTTT.

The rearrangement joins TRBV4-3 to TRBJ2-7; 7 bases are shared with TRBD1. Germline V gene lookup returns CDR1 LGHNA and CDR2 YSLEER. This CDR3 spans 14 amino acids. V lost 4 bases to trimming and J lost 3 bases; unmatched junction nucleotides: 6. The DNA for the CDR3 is TGCGCCAGCAGCCCCGACCAGGGGGACTACGAGCAGTACTTC. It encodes CASSPDQGDYEQYF.